This T cell receptor beta chain is from a study of metastatic and nonmetastatic thyroid tumors. Among the patients, none had received any treatment before thyroid surgery. With MiXCR, TCRdb called clones anew from the PCR reads. The sample gives about 35,000 clones, roughly a fifth of which show up once; around 18% is in the top ten. CDR1 is DFQATT, CDR2 SNEGSKA, per germline (reference sequence). The CDR3 has 17 amino acids. Trimming pared 4 bases from V and 5 bases from J, leaving 26 bases between. This clone showed up just a few times. What was sequenced was blood. This chain uses TRBV20-1 with TRBJ2-5; D perhaps matches TRBD2 (6 bases). The receptor was derived from a female donor with papillary thyroid cancer or a benign thyroid nodule (not recorded which). Some clones in this sample may be carry-over from other donors' samples. In DNA form, the CDR3 reads TGCAGTGCTACCCCCTTCGGGAGCTTCGCGTTTTGGGAGACCCAGTACTTC. Translating it yields CSATPFGSFAFWETQYF.